Described below is a single TCR beta chain sequence and its context. Assay used: immunoSEQ multiplex PCR; TCRdb lists only in-frame clones, some missing. The sample records about 52,000 clones, more than 80% being singletons. This record belongs to a study of T cell changes during pregnancy in multiple sclerosis. The CDR3 extends over 15 amino acids. With 6 bases removed from V and 3 bases from J, the gap between germline ends came to 18 bases. Germline-derived CDR1 and CDR2 are MDHEN and SYDVKM. The sequencing used CD4+ T cells from peripheral blood mononuclear cells, collected before pregnancy. The rearrangement links TRBV28 to TRBJ2-7, with D maybe TRBD1 (6 bases). This receptor was obtained from a female donor with multiple sclerosis, enrolled in a pregnancy study. The DNA of the CDR3 is TGTGCCAGCAGAAGGAGCCCTCAGGGGATCTACGAGCAGTACTTC. This codes for CASRRSPQGIYEQYF. The full variable domain, in which reference TRBV28 and TRBJ2-7 provide the parts outside the CDR3, is DVKVTQSSRYLVKRTGEKVFLECVQDMDHENMFWYRQDPGLGLRLIYFSYDVKMKEKGDIPEGYSVSREKKERFSLILESASTNQTSMYLCASRRSPQGIYEQYFGPGTRLTVT.